This T cell receptor beta chain was captured in a study of response to subunit inactivated influenza vaccine. Notes on the study in general: Each seasonal influenza vaccination recruits few new T cells, the authors suggested.

The CDR3 runs to 12 residues. Trimming removed 5 bases at V and 5 bases at J, with 11 bases between. Germline CDR1 DFQATT, CDR2 SNEGSKA (reference sequence). TCRdb redid the calling of the RT-PCR reads with MiXCR, one entry per CDR3 protein. The sample has 500,000 to 600,000 distinct CDR3 sequences, 16% seen once. This clonotype was recorded a few times. Its matching antigen is unknown. Sequences were derived from CD4+ T cells sorted from PBMCs, sampled roughly 24 months after vaccination. The TCR originated in a man aged 45 to 70 who received an inactivated influenza vaccine. V is TRBV20-1 and J is TRBJ2-3, with D uncertain. In nucleotides, the CDR3 is TGCAGTGCTCTTCCCCTTGGAGATACGCAGTATTTT. The encoded protein is CSALPLGDTQYF.